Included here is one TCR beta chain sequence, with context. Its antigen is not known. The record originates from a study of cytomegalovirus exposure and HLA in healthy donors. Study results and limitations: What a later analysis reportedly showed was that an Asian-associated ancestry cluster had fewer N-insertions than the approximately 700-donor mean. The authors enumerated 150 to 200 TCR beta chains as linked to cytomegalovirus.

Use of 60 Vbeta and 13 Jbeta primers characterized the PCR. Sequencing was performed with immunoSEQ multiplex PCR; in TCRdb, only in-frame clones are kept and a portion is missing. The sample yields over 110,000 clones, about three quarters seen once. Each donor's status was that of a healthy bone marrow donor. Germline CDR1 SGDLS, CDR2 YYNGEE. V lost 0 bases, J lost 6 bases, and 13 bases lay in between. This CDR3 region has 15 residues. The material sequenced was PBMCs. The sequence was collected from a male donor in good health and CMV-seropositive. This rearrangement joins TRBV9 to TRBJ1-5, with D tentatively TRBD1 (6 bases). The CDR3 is CASSVDPGEGQPQHF. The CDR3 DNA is TGTGCCAGCAGCGTAGATCCAGGGGAAGGTCAGCCCCAGCATTTT.